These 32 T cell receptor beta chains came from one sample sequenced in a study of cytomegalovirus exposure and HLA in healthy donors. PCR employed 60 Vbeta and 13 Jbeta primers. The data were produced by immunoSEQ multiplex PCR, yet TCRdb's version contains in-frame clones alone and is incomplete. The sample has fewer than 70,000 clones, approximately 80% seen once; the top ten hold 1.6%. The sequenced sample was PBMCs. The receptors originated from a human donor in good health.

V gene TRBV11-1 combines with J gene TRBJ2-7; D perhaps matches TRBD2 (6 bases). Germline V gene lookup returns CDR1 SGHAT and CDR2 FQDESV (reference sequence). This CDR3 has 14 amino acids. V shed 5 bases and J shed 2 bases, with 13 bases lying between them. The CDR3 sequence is CASSRAAGTYEQYF. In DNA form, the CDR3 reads TGTGCCAGCAGCCGCGCGGCGGGAACCTACGAGCAGTACTTC. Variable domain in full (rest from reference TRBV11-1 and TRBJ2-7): EAEVAQSPRYKITEKSQAVAFWCDPISGHATLYWYRQILGQGPELLVQFQDESVVDDSQLPKDRFSAERLKGVDSTLKIQPAELGDSAMYLCASSRAAGTYEQYFGPGTRLTVT.

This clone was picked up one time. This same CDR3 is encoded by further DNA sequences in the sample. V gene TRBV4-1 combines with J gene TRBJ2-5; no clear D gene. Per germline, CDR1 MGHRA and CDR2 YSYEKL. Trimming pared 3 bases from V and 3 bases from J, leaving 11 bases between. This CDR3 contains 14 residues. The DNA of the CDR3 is TGCGCCAGCAGCCAGGCGGTCCTTAAAGAGACCCAGTACTTC. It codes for CASSQAVLKETQYF.

The CDR3 region has the DNA TGTGCCAGCAGCTTCCGGACACTCAGCTGGGGGACCCAGTACTTC. Protein sequence: CASSFRTLSWGTQYF. The chain recombines TRBV7-8 with TRBJ2-5; D is possibly TRBD1 (5 bases). The CDR3 has 15 residues. From germline, CDR1 is SGHVS and CDR2 FQNEAQ. V shed 3 bases and J shed 7 bases, with 18 bases lying between them.

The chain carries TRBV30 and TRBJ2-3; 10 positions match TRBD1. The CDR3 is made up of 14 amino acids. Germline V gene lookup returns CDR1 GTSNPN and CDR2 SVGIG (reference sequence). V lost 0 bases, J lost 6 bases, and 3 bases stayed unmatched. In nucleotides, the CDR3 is TGTGCCTGGAGTGTAGGGACAGGGGTGGATACGCAGTATTTT. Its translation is CAWSVGTGVDTQYF.

CDR3 sequence (DNA): TGTGCCAGCTCACCAGGATTCTGGACAGGGGTAAATTCACCCCTCCACTTT. Protein product: CASSPGFWTGVNSPLHF. This sequence joins TRBV18 and TRBJ1-6, with 9 bases identical to TRBD1. The V gene end was trimmed by 2 bases and the J gene end by 7 bases; junction bases not matched to a gene: 9. This CDR3 has 17 amino acids. The germline gives CDR1 KGHSH, CDR2 LQKENI.

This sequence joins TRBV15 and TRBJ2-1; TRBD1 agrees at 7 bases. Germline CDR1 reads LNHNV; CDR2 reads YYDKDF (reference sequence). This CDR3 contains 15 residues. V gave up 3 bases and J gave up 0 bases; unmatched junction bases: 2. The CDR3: CATSSRDSSYNEQFF. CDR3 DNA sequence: TGTGCCACCAGCAGCCGGGACAGCTCCTACAATGAGCAGTTCTTC.

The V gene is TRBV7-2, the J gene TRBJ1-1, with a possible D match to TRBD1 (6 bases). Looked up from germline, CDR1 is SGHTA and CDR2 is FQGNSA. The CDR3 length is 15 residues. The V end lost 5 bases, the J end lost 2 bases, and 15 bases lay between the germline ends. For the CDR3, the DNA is TGTGCCAGCAGCAAGAACAGGGCCCTTAACACTGAAGCTTTCTTT. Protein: CASSKNRALNTEAFF.

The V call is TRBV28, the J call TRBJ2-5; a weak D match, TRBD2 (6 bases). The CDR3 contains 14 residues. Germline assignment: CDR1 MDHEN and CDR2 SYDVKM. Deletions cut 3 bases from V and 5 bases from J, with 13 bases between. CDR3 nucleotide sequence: TGTGCCAGCAGTTTGAGGGAGGCGAGGGAGACCCAGTACTTC. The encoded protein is CASSLREARETQYF.

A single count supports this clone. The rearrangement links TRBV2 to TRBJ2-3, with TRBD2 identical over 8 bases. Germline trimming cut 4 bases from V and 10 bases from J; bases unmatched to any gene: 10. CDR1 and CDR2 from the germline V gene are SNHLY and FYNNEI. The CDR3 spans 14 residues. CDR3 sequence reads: CASSAASGGGAQYF. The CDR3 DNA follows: TGTGCCAGCAGTGCGGCGAGCGGGGGAGGGGCGCAGTATTTT.

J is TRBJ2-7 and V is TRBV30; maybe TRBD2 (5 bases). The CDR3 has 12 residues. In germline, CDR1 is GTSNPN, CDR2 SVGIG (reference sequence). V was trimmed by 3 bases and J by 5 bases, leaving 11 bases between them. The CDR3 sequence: CAWSPPTNEQYF. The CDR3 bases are TGTGCCTGGAGCCCACCGACTAACGAGCAGTACTTC.

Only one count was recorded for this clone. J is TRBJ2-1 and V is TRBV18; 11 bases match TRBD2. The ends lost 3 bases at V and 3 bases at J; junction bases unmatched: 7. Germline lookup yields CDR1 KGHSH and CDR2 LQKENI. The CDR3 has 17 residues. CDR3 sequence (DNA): TGTGCCAGCTCACCGCACCAACTAGCGGGAGACTACAATGAGCAGTTCTTC. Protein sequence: CASSPHQLAGDYNEQFF.

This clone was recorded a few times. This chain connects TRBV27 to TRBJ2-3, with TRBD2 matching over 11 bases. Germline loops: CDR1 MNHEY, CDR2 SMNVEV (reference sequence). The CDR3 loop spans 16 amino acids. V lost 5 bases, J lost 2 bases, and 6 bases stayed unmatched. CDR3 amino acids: CASSPLAGGTTDTQYF. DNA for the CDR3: TGTGCCAGCAGTCCCTTAGCGGGAGGGACCACAGATACGCAGTATTTT.

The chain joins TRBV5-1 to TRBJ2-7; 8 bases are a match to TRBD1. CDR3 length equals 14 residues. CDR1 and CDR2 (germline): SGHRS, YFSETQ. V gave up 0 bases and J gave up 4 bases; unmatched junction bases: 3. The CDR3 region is CASSLAGQGYEQYF. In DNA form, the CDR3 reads TGCGCCAGCAGCTTGGCAGGACAGGGTTACGAGCAGTACTTC.

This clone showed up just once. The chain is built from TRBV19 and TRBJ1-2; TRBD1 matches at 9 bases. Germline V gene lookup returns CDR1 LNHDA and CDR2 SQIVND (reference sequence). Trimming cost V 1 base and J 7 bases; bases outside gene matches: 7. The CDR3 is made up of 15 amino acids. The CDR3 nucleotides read TGTGCCAGTAGTATAGTGGACAGGGGCGGCGTTGGCTACACCTTC. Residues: CASSIVDRGGVGYTF.

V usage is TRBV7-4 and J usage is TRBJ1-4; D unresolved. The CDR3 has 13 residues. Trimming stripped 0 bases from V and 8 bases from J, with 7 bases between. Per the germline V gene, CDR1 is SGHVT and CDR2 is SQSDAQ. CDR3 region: CASSLASREKLFF. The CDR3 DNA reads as TGTGCCAGCAGCTTAGCCTCGAGGGAAAAACTGTTTTTT.

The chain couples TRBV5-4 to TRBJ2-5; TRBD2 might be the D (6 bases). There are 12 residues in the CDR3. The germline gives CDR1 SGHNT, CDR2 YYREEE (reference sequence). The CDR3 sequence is CKVGQGGETQYF. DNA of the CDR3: TGTAAGGTGGGGCAGGGAGGCGAGACCCAGTACTTC.

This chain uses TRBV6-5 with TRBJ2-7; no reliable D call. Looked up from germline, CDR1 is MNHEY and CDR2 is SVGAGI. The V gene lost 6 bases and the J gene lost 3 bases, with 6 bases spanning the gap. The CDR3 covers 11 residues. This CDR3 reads CASRQYYEQYF. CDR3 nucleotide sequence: TGTGCCAGCAGACAGTACTACGAGCAGTACTTC.

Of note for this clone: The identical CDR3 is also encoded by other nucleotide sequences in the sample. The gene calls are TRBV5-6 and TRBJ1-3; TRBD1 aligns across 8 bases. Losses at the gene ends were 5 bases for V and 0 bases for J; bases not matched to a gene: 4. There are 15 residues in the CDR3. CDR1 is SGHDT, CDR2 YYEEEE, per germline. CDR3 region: CASSRTGLSGNTIYF. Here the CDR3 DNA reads TGTGCCAGCAGTCGGACAGGGCTCTCTGGAAACACCATATATTTT.

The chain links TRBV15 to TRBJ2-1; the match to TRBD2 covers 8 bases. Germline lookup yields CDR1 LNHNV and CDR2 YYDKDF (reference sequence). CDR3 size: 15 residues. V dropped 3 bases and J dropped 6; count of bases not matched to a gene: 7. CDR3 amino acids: CATSRPPGTSNEQFF. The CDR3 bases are TGTGCCACCAGCAGGCCTCCCGGGACTAGCAATGAGCAGTTCTTC.

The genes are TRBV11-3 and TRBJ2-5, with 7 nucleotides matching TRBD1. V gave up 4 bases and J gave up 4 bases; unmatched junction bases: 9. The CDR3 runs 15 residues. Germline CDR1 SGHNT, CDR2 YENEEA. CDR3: CASSSHTGARETQYF. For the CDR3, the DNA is TGTGCCAGCAGCTCACACACAGGGGCCCGAGAGACCCAGTACTTC.

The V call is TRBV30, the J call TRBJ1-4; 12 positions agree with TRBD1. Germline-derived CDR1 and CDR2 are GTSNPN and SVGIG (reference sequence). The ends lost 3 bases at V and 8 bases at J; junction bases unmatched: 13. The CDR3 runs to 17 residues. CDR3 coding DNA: TGTGCCTGGAGGCCGAGGGGGACAGGGGGCGTATTGGAAAAACTGTTTTTT. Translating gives CAWRPRGTGGVLEKLFF.

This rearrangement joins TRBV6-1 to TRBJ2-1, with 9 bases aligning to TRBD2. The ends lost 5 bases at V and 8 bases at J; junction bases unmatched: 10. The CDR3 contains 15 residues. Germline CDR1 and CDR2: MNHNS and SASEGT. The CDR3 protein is CASSHAGGRSYEQFF. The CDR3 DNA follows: TGTGCCAGCAGTCATGCGGGGGGGCGGTCGTATGAGCAGTTCTTC.

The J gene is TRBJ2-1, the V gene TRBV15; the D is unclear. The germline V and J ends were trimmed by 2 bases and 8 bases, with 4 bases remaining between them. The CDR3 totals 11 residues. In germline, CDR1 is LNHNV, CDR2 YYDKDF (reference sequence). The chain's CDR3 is CATSRRYEQFF. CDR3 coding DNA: TGTGCCACCAGCAGACGGTATGAGCAGTTCTTC. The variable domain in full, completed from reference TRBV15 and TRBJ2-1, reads DAMVIQNPRYQVTQFGKPVTLSCSQTLNHNVMYWYQQKSSQAPKLLFHYYDKDFNNEADTPDNFQSRRPNTSFCFLDIRSPGLGDTAMYLCATSRRYEQFFGPGTRLTVL.

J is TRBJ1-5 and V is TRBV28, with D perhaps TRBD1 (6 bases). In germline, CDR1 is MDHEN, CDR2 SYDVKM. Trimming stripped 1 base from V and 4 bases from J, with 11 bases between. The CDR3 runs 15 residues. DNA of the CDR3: TGTGCCAGCAGTTTATCACAGGGTCGGAATCAGCCCCAGCATTTT. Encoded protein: CASSLSQGRNQPQHF.

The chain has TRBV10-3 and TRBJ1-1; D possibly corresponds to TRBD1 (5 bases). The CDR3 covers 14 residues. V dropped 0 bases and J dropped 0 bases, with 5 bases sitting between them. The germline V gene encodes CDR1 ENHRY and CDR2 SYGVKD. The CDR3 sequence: CAISESGVNTEAFF. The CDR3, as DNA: TGTGCCATCAGTGAGTCAGGGGTGAACACTGAAGCTTTCTTT.

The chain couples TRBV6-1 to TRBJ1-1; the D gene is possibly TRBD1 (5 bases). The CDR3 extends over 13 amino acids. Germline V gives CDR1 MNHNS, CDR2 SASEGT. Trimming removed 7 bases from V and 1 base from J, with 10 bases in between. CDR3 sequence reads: CASTQTENTEAFF. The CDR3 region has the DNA TGTGCCAGCACCCAGACAGAGAACACTGAAGCTTTCTTT.

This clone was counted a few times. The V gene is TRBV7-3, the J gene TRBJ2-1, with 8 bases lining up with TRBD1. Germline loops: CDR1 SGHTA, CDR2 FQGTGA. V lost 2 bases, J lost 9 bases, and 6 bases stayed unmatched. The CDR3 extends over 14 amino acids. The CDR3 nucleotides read TGTGCCAGCAGCTTACGAGGCGGGACAGGTGAGCAGTTCTTC. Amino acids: CASSLRGGTGEQFF. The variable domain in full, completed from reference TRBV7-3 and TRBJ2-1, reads GAGVSQTPSNKVTEKGKYVELRCDPISGHTALYWYRQSLGQGPEFLIYFQGTGAADDSGLPNDRFFAVRPEGSVSTLKIQRTERGDSAVYLCASSLRGGTGEQFFGPGTRLTVL.

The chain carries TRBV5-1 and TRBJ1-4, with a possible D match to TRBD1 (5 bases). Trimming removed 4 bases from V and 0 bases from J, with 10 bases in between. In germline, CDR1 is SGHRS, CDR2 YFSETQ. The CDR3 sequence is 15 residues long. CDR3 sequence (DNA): TGCGCCAGCAGCGCAGACAGTCCAACTAATGAAAAACTGTTTTTT. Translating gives CASSADSPTNEKLFF.

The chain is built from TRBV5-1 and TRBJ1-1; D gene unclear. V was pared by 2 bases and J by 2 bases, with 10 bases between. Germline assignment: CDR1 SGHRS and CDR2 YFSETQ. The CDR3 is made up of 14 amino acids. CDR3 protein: CASSLEGQNTEAFF. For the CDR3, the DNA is TGCGCCAGCAGCTTAGAGGGCCAAAACACTGAAGCTTTCTTT.

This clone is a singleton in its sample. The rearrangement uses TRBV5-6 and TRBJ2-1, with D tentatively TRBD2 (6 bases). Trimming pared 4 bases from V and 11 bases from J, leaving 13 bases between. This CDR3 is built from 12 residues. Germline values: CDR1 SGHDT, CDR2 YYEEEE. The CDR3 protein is CASSRGTLKQFF. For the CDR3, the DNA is TGTGCCAGCAGCCGGGGGACCTTAAAGCAGTTCTTC.

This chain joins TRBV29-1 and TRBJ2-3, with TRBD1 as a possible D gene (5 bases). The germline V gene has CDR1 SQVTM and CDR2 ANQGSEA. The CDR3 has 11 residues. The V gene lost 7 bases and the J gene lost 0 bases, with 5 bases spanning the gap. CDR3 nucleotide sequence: TGCAGCGCAGGGAGCACAGATACGCAGTATTTT. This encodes CSAGSTDTQYF.

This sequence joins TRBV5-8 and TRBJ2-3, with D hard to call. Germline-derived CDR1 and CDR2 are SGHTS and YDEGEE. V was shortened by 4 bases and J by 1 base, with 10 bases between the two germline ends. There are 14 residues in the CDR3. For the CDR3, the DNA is TGTGCCAGCAGCCTAATATCTGGCACAGATACGCAGTATTTT. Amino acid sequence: CASSLISGTDTQYF. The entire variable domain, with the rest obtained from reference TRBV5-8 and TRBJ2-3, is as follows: EAGVTQSPTHLIKTRGQQATLRCSPISGHTSVYWYQQALGLGLQFLLWYDEGEERNRGNFPPRFSGRQFPNYSSELNVNALELEDSALYLCASSLISGTDTQYFGPGTRLTVL.